This is a list of T cell receptor beta chains from one sample in a study of shared clonotypes between healthy human individuals. Clones were sequenced by immunoSEQ multiplex PCR, and TCRdb holds only the in-frame ones, with some missing. The sample comprises roughly 2.4 million clones, approximately 94% of which are singletons, and about 0.13% rests with the top ten. The sequenced sample consisted of naive CD4+ T cells sorted from blood. These receptors were obtained from a young man in good health. The CDR3 runs from the conserved cysteine through the conserved F or W. Each record gives: clone size, D gene, J gene, V gene, CDR3 DNA, CDR3 protein. A D gene is named only where the DNA matches it firmly. Clone size appears in some rows only: once, few, many, or a class for an expanded clone.

NA	NA	TRBJ1-1	TRBV6-5	TGTGCCAGCAGTTACTCGACATCGAGGGGGAACACTGAAGCTTTCTTT	CASSYSTSRGNTEAFF
once	NA	TRBJ2-4	TRBV7-9	TGTGCCAGCAGCTTCTCCCTAGCCAAAAACATTCAGTACTTC	CASSFSLAKNIQYF
NA	TRBD1	TRBJ2-2	TRBV6-1	TGTGCCACCTCGACAGGGACGAACACCGGGGAGCTGTTTTTT	CATSTGTNTGELFF
NA	NA	TRBJ2-3	TRBV11-3	TGTGCCAGCAGCCCGACCGGTTCGACAACTGGCACAGATACGCAGTATTTT	CASSPTGSTTGTDTQYF
NA	TRBD1	TRBJ1-1	TRBV7-9	TGTGCCAGCCGACAGGGAATGAGGGAAGCTTTCTTT	CASRQGMREAFF
NA	NA	TRBJ2-2	TRBV4-1	TGCGCCAGCAGCCAACCTGACATCATCCTGAACACCGGGGAGCTGTTTTTT	CASSQPDIILNTGELFF
NA	TRBD1	TRBJ2-1	TRBV5-1	TGCGCCAGCAGCTTGGCCGACAGGGGGTTTGGCAATGAGCAGTTCTTC	CASSLADRGFGNEQFF
once	NA	TRBJ2-4	TRBV14	TGTGCCAGCAGCCAAGGGACACTGAAAAACATTCAGTACTTC	CASSQGTLKNIQYF
NA	TRBD1	TRBJ1-1	TRBV5-1	TGCGCCAGCAGCAATACAGGGGGCACTGAAGCTTTCTTT	CASSNTGGTEAFF
NA	NA	TRBJ2-7	TRBV7-9	TGTGCCAGCAGCTCGCGTCCGCAGCCGAGCTCCTACGAGCAGTACTTC	CASSSRPQPSSYEQYF
NA	NA	TRBJ1-6	TRBV6-6	TGTGCCAGCCGACGAATTACAAAGGCCGATAATTCACCCCTCCACTTT	CASRRITKADNSPLHF
NA	NA	TRBJ2-1	TRBV28	TGTGCCAGCAGTTTAGGGTACAATGAGCAGTTCTTC	CASSLGYNEQFF
NA	TRBD2	TRBJ2-1	TRBV5-4	TGTGCCAGCAGCTTGGCGGCTAGCGGGCTTAGCTCCTACAATGAGCAGTTCTTC	CASSLAASGLSSYNEQFF
NA	TRBD1	TRBJ2-1	TRBV5-8	TGTGCCAGCAGCTCACAGGGGCGAGGGAGCCACAATGAGCAGTTCTTC	CASSSQGRGSHNEQFF
NA	NA	TRBJ1-6	TRBV11-2	TGTGCCAGCAGCCCAGCCGGCCTTAATTCACCCCTCCACTTT	CASSPAGLNSPLHF
NA	NA	TRBJ1-1	TRBV29-1	TGCAGCGTTGGCTCGGCCATGAACACTGAAGCTTTCTTT	CSVGSAMNTEAFF
NA	NA	TRBJ1-6	TRBV6-1	TGTGCCAGCAGTGAATGGCGGGTCGCCCGTAAGGGGTATAATTCACCCCTCCACTTT	CASSEWRVARKGYNSPLHF
NA	TRBD1	TRBJ1-6	TRBV27	TGTGCCAGCAGTTCCCGGACAGGGTATAATTCACCCCTCCACTTT	CASSSRTGYNSPLHF
NA	NA	TRBJ1-1	TRBV4-1	TGCGCCAGCAGCCAAGCGTCGCAGGGGAGAAACACTGAAGCTTTCTTT	CASSQASQGRNTEAFF
NA	NA	TRBJ2-7	TRBV12-5	TGTGCTAGCATGAGCGGGACAGAATACGAGCAGTACTTC	CASMSGTEYEQYF
NA	NA	TRBJ2-7	TRBV5-4	TGTGCCAGCAGCTTGGAACAGGCAAGCTCCTACGAGCAGTACTTC	CASSLEQASSYEQYF
NA	NA	TRBJ2-1	TRBV11-2	TGTGCCAGCAGCTTAGCCGGATCCTACAATGAGCAGTTCTTC	CASSLAGSYNEQFF
NA	NA	TRBJ2-1	TRBV20-1	TGCATGATAAAGTCCCCCAATGAGCAGTTCTTC	CMIKSPNEQFF
NA	NA	TRBJ1-2	TRBV5-1	TGCGCCAGCAGCTTGTTCGGCAGCTATGGCTACACCTTC	CASSLFGSYGYTF
NA	NA	TRBJ1-1	TRBV5-1	TGCGCCAGCAGCTTCCAGGGATCCACTGAAGCTTTCTTT	CASSFQGSTEAFF
NA	TRBD2	TRBJ2-2	TRBV7-2	TGTGCCAGCAGCATTCCCGGACTAGCGGGAGACCCCGGGGAGCTGTTTTTT	CASSIPGLAGDPGELFF
NA	NA	TRBJ1-2	TRBV21-1	TGTGCCAGCAGCAATGTTTTTTTGGCAGGGGAAGGCTACACCTTC	CASSNVFLAGEGYTF